This T cell receptor beta chain is from a study of blood T cell repertoires in COVID-19. Across the study: Samples came from the United States, Italy and Spain, spanning acute and convalescent COVID-19. Sources were T cells, B-cell-depleted T cells, or PBMCs; the material itself was cDNA or gDNA.

CDR3 length: 16 residues. Unmatched junction bases numbered 4, after V lost 2 bases and J lost 1 base. The germline V gene has CDR1 MGHRA and CDR2 YSYEKL. In the original workflow: Reference gene primers were amplified, and this amplification served to estimate nucleated cell counts. Generated by immunoSEQ multiplex PCR, the TCRdb table keeps only in-frame clones and is missing some. V and J calls plus clone size are reproduced from that table; the DNA served to infer D and trimming. The top ten hold more than 1% of the sample, which has more than 70,000 clones, 75% to 90% seen once. Sequenced: peripheral blood. The clonotype comes from a man aged 80 or over with active or convalescent COVID-19. The V and J genes are TRBV4-1 and TRBJ2-2; 7 bases are a match to TRBD1. This CDR3 reads CASSQPTGVNTGELFF. The CDR3 DNA sequence: TGCGCCAGCAGCCAACCAACAGGGGTGAACACCGGGGAGCTGTTTTTT.